Following are 22 T cell receptor beta chains from one sample sequenced in a study of identical twins listed by TCRdb under 2016. Libraries were prepared through 5' RACE. TCRdb lists the instrument as Illumina HiSeq 2000. Through fastp at Q25 and MiXCR, TCRdb rebuilt clones from the public reads, retaining in-frame beta chains. Every entry covers one CDR3 protein and lists the most common genes and DNA from its rows. Recorded for this sample are about 660,000 distinct CDR3 sequences; around 8.6% of them occurred a single time. Of the sample, 0.98% falls within the top ten clones. These data also formed part of another study, on yellow fever vaccine responses in identical twins.

Input material: PBMCs. These receptors were obtained from a woman aged 18-30 years in good health.

The sample holds many counts of this clonotype. V and J are TRBV11-2 and TRBJ1-4; D is unresolved. Germline V gene data show CDR1 as SGHAT and CDR2 as FQNNGV. This CDR3 contains 14 residues. The V end was cut by 0 bases, the J end by 9 bases, with 11 bases between. DNA for the CDR3: TGTGCCAGCAGCTTAGATGGCAAAACCAAAAAACTGTTTTTT. Translation: CASSLDGKTKKLFF.

This clonotype was seen at least ten times. The V and J genes are TRBV5-6 and TRBJ2-5, with 9 bases identical to TRBD2. CDR1 and CDR2 from the germline V gene are SGHDT and YYEEEE. The V segment lost 4 bases and the J segment 3 bases; nucleotides outside the gene matches: 4. CDR3 length equals 14 residues. The CDR3 nucleotides are TGTGCCAGCAGCGCGGGAGGGACAGAAGAGACCCAGTACTTC. Protein sequence: CASSAGGTEETQYF.

The J gene is TRBJ2-1, the V gene TRBV20-1, with 11 bases lining up with TRBD2. The V gene end was trimmed by 7 bases and the J gene end by 8 bases; junction bases not matched to a gene: 16. Germline CDR1 and CDR2: DFQATT and SNEGSKA (reference sequence). The CDR3 is 16 residues long. The CDR3 DNA sequence: TGCAGTGGAAACAGAGGGACTAGCGGCCGATCGGATGAGCAGTTCTTC. Translating it yields CSGNRGTSGRSDEQFF.

This clonotype occurred once. The chain combines TRBV21-1 with TRBJ1-4; the table names TRBD1, a call not compared with the DNA. TRBV21-1 is reported as a pseudogene. The CDR3 extends over 15 amino acids. CDR3 sequence (DNA): TGTGCCAGCAGCATGCGACAGGACTTTAATGAAAAACTGTTTTTT. This encodes CASSMRQDFNEKLFF.

The chain uses TRBV20-1 and TRBJ2-7, with TRBD1 matching over 8 bases. This CDR3 is 13 amino acids long. CDR1 is DFQATT and CDR2 is SNEGSKA in the germline V gene (reference sequence). J was trimmed by 5 bases and V by 7 bases; bases with no gene match: 10. The CDR3 coding sequence is TGCAGTGGAAGGAAGACAGGGGCGAACGAGCAGTACTTC. It specifies CSGRKTGANEQYF.

This clonotype has just a few counts. The DNA for the CDR3 is TGCAGTGCTAGTGCGGGCCTCGAGGCTTTCTTT. Amino acid sequence: CSASAGLEAFF. This chain joins TRBV20-1 and TRBJ1-1, with no clear D. Looked up from germline, CDR1 is DFQATT and CDR2 is SNEGSKA (reference sequence). Trimming shortened V by 3 bases and J by 11 bases, and 13 bases separated the two germline ends. The CDR3 length is 11 residues.

This chain uses TRBV6-2 or TRBV6-3 with TRBJ2-5, with D possibly TRBD1 on 7 matching bases. The CDR3 consists of 14 residues. V was pared by 8 bases and J by 4 bases, with 17 bases between. The germline V gene has CDR1 MNHEY and CDR2 SVGEGT. CDR3 amino acids: CASGPGGGRETQYF. The CDR3 DNA is TGTGCCAGCGGGCCTGGAGGGGGCAGAGAGACCCAGTACTTC.

The chain has TRBV3-1 and TRBJ2-5; 7 nucleotides match TRBD1. Trimming cost V 5 bases and J 2 bases; bases outside gene matches: 5. Germline V gives CDR1 LGHDT, CDR2 YNNKEL (reference sequence). The CDR3 extends over 14 amino acids. CDR3 sequence (DNA): TGTGCCAGCAGCGACGGACAGGCTCAAGAGACCCAGTACTTC. It yields the protein CASSDGQAQETQYF.

This clonotype was recorded at least ten times. V and J are TRBV12-3 or TRBV12-4 and TRBJ1-5; D is unresolved. V was shortened by 1 base and J by 4 bases, with 5 bases between the two germline ends. This CDR3 has 13 amino acids. CDR3 protein: CASSLVLNQPQHF. In DNA, the CDR3 is TGTGCCAGCAGTTTAGTCCTAAATCAGCCCCAGCATTTT.

The V call is TRBV28, the J call TRBJ2-1; 7 bases match TRBD1. Germline V gives CDR1 MDHEN, CDR2 SYDVKM. V lost 5 bases, J lost 6 bases, and 10 bases stayed unmatched. The CDR3 has 15 residues. CDR3 nucleotides: TGTGCCAGCAGTCCGTCGACAGGGATCCGCAATGAGCAGTTCTTC. Translation: CASSPSTGIRNEQFF. The full variable domain, with the rest looked up from reference TRBV28 and TRBJ2-1, is DVKVTQSSRYLVKRTGEKVFLECVQDMDHENMFWYRQDPGLGLRLIYFSYDVKMKEKGDIPEGYSVSREKKERFSLILESASTNQTSMYLCASSPSTGIRNEQFFGPGTRLTVL.

This clonotype was observed a few times. The rearrangement uses TRBV20-1 and TRBJ1-5, with D perhaps matching TRBD1 (5 bases). The germline V and J ends were trimmed by 0 bases and 8 bases, with 14 bases remaining between them. Germline assignment: CDR1 DFQATT and CDR2 SNEGSKA (reference sequence). This CDR3 contains 14 residues. CDR3 sequence (DNA): TGCAGTGCTAGAGATTTTCAGGGAATCGAGCCCCAGCATTTT. Amino acids: CSARDFQGIEPQHF.

This clonotype was counted a few times. CDR3 residues: CASSPYPSARGTGELFF. The CDR3 nucleotides read TGTGCCAGCAGTCCCTATCCCTCGGCTCGAGGGACTGGGGAGCTGTTTTTT. The chain has TRBV28 and TRBJ2-2, with a possible D match to TRBD2 (6 bases). The CDR3 has 17 amino acids. In germline, CDR1 is MDHEN, CDR2 SYDVKM. Trimming removed 5 bases at V and 8 bases at J, with 24 bases between.

This clonotype was seen repeatedly, ten times or more. The V gene is TRBV12-3 or TRBV12-4, the J gene TRBJ2-7; 7 bases fit TRBD1. Trimming at V came to 7 bases and at J to 1 base, leaving 7 bases not matched to a gene. CDR3 length: 14 residues. In DNA, the CDR3 is TGTGCCAGCACCCGATCGGGACAGTCCTACGAGCAGTACTTC. Protein sequence: CASTRSGQSYEQYF.

This clonotype was seen many times. This chain joins TRBV12-3 or TRBV12-4 and TRBJ2-1; unclear D gene. CDR3 length: 11 residues. V lost 6 bases, J lost 9 bases, and 9 bases lay in between. CDR3 residues: CASRSTTEQFF. The CDR3 nucleotides are TGTGCCAGCAGGTCTACCACTGAGCAGTTCTTC.

There are many counts of this clonotype. The chain uses TRBV7-2 and TRBJ2-4; 9 bases line up with TRBD1. From germline, CDR1 is SGHTA and CDR2 FQGNSA. This CDR3 is built from 14 residues. V lost 5 bases to trimming and J lost 6 bases; unmatched junction nucleotides: 5. Written as DNA, the CDR3 is TGTGCCAGCAGCCCCCCGGGACAGGGAAACATTCAGTACTTC. As protein: CASSPPGQGNIQYF.

This clonotype appeared a few times. V gene TRBV7-3 combines with J gene TRBJ2-1; D possibly corresponds to TRBD1 (6 bases). Looked up from germline, CDR1 is SGHTA and CDR2 is FQGTGA. The ends were cut back, 6 bases at V and 7 bases at J, with 10 bases in the middle. This CDR3 comprises 12 residues. CDR3 protein: CASSTGSNEQFF. CDR3 in DNA: TGTGCCAGCAGTACAGGGTCGAATGAGCAGTTCTTC.

This clonotype appeared a few times. The chain combines TRBV12-5 with TRBJ2-5; 9 bases map to TRBD2. This CDR3 is built from 15 residues. Germline lookup yields CDR1 LGHNT and CDR2 FRNRAP. Trimming took 5 bases from V and 4 from J; bases not matched to a gene: 8. This chain's CDR3 is CASGHGLAGRETQYF. DNA of the CDR3: TGTGCTAGTGGTCATGGGCTAGCGGGACGAGAGACCCAGTACTTC. Full variable domain (missing parts from reference TRBV12-5 and TRBJ2-5): DARVTQTPRHKVTEMGQEVTMRCQPILGHNTVFWYRQTMMQGLELLAYFRNRAPLDDSGMPKDRFSAEMPDATLATLKIQPSEPRDSAVYFCASGHGLAGRETQYFGPGTRLLVL.

In its sample, this clonotype was seen many times. The chain joins TRBV5-6 to TRBJ2-5; D is uncertain. This CDR3 comprises 12 residues. Germline lookup yields CDR1 SGHDT and CDR2 YYEEEE. V gave up 3 bases and J gave up 3 bases, with 6 bases separating them. CDR3 bases: TGTGCCAGCAGCTCCCTAGAAGAGACCCAGTACTTC. This gives the protein CASSSLEETQYF.

V usage is TRBV29-1 and J usage is TRBJ2-4; D assignment may be TRBD1 or TRBD2 (5 bases each). The CDR3 extends over 14 amino acids. V lost 6 bases to trimming and J lost 6 bases, with 18 bases between them. Germline V gene data show CDR1 as SQVTM and CDR2 as ANQGSEA. The CDR3, as DNA: TGCAGCGTGCGAGTAACAGAGGGGCCAAACATTCAGTACTTC. This encodes CSVRVTEGPNIQYF.

The chain recombines TRBV24-1 with TRBJ2-7, with 7 bases lining up with TRBD2. With V trimmed by 4 bases and J by 2 bases, 7 bases remained unmatched. The germline gives CDR1 KGHDR, CDR2 SFDVKD. This CDR3 region has 15 residues. For the CDR3, the DNA is TGTGCCACCAGTGAGGCGGGGGACTTGACCTACGAGCAGTACTTC. Protein: CATSEAGDLTYEQYF.

This clonotype was found many times. This chain joins TRBV5-1 and TRBJ2-2, with 9 positions matching TRBD1. This CDR3 comprises 16 residues. V trimming: 3 bases; J trimming: 4 bases; junction bases outside the gene matches: 7. CDR1 is SGHRS and CDR2 is YFSETQ in the germline V gene. CDR3 DNA: TGCGCCAGCAGCTCCACCGGGACAGGGATCACCGGGGAGCTGTTTTTT. Translation: CASSSTGTGITGELFF. Drawing the rest from reference TRBV5-1 and TRBJ2-2, the complete variable domain is KAGVTQTPRYLIKTRGQQVTLSCSPISGHRSVSWYQQTPGQGLQFLFEYFSETQRNKGNFPGRFSGRQFSNSRSEMNVSTLELGDSALYLCASSSTGTGITGELFFGEGSRLTVL.

The CDR3 is CASSLKRGTGTEAFF. CDR3 nucleotide sequence: TGCGCCAGCAGCTTAAAAAGAGGGACAGGCACTGAAGCTTTCTTT. The rearrangement uses TRBV5-1 and TRBJ1-1, with 8 bases identical to TRBD1. Germline V lookup: CDR1 SGHRS, CDR2 YFSETQ. CDR3 length: 15 residues. With 2 bases clipped from V and 4 bases from J, the junction kept 7 bases outside the gene matches.